This entry concerns a single TCR beta chain. Its antigen remains unknown. The CDR3 totals 16 residues. With V trimmed by 5 bases and J by 0 bases, 8 bases remained unmatched. From germline, CDR1 is SEHNR and CDR2 FQNEAQ (reference sequence). Clones were read by immunoSEQ multiplex PCR, and TCRdb kept only the in-frame ones, dropping some. The table has roughly 2,300,000 clones, 92% seen once. These data originate in a study of shared clonotypes between healthy human individuals. The study, taken as a whole, reports: Shared across a few donors were 4% to 6% of the naive CD4 clonotypes. Lower generation probabilities were found for non-shared clonotypes than for those shared by all four donors. Estimated clonotype richness was generally higher in naive than memory subsets.

Naive CD4+ cells were CD45RA-selected; the remaining cells were memory. The sequenced material came from naive CD4+ T cells from PBMCs. Subset here: CD45RA+ positively selected. This clonotype was sampled from a man in his late teens or twenties in good health. Some clones in this sample may be carry-over from other donors' samples. The rearrangement uses TRBV7-9 and TRBJ2-3; 7 bases fit TRBD1. CDR3 residues: CASSPRTGRSTDTQYF. The CDR3 bases are TGTGCCAGCAGCCCAAGGACAGGACGCAGCACAGATACGCAGTATTTT. Supplemented by reference TRBV7-9 and TRBJ2-3, the full variable domain reads DTGVSQNPRHKITKRGQNVTFRCDPISEHNRLYWYRQTLGQGPEFLTYFQNEAQLEKSRLLSDRFSAERPKGSFSTLEIQRTEQGDSAMYLCASSPRTGRSTDTQYFGPGTRLTVL.